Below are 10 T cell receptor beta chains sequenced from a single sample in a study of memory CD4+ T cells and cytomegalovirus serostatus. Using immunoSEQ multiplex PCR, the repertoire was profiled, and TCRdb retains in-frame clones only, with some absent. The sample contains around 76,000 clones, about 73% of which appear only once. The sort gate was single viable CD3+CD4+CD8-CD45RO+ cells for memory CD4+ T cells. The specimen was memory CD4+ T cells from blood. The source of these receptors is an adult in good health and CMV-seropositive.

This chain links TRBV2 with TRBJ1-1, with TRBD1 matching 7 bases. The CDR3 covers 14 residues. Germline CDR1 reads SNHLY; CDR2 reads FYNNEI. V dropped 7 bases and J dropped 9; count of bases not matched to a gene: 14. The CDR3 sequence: CASNIGTALSQAFF. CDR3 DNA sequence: TGTGCCAGCAATATCGGGACAGCCCTTAGTCAAGCTTTCTTT.

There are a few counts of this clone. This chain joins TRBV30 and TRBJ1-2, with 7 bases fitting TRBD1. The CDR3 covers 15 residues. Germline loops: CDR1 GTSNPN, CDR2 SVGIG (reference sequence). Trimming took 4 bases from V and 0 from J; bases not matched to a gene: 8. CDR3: CAWTRDRFTNYGYTF. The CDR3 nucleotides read TGTGCCTGGACACGGGACAGATTTACTAACTATGGCTACACCTTC.

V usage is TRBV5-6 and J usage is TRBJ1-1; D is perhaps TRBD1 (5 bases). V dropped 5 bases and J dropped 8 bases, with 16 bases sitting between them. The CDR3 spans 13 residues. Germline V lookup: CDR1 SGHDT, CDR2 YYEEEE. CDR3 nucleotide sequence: TGTGCCAGCAGGCTTGGGGCCGCCGTCGAAGCTTTCTTT. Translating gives CASRLGAAVEAFF.

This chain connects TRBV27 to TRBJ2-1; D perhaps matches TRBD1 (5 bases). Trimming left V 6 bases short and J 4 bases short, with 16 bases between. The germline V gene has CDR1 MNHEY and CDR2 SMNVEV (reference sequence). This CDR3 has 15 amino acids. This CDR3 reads CASSVQGSRYNEQFF. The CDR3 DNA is TGTGCCAGCAGCGTCCAGGGCTCCCGGTACAATGAGCAGTTCTTC.

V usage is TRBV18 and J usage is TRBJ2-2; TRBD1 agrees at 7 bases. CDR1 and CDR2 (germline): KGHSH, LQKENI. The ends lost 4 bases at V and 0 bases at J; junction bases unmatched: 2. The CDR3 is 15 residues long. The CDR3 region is CASSRDSANTGELFF. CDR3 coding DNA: TGTGCCAGCTCACGGGACAGCGCGAACACCGGGGAGCTGTTTTTT.

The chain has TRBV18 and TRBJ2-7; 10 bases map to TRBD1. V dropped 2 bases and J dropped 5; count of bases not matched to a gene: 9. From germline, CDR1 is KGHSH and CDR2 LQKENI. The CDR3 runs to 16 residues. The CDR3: CASSPRDRGILNEQYF. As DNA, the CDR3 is TGTGCCAGCTCACCAAGGGACAGGGGCATTCTAAACGAGCAGTACTTC.

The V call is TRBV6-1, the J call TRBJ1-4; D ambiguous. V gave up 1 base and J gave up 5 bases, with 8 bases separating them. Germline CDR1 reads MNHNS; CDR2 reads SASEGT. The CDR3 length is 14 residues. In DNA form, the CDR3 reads TGTGCCAGCAGTGAAGGTGGAAAAAATGAAAAACTGTTTTTT. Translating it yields CASSEGGKNEKLFF.

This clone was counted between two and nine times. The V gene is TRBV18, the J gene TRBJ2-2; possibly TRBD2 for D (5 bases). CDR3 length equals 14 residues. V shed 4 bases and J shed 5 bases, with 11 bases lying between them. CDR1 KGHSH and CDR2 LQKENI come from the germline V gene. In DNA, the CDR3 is TGTGCCAGCTCACGGGAGAGGAAGACCGGGGAGCTGTTTTTT. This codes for CASSRERKTGELFF.

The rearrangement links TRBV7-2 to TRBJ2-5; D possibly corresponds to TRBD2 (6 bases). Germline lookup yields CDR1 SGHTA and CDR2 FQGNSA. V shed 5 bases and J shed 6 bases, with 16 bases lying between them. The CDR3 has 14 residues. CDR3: CASSPGTPPKTQYF. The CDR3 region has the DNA TGTGCCAGCAGCCCTGGGACTCCCCCCAAGACCCAGTACTTC.

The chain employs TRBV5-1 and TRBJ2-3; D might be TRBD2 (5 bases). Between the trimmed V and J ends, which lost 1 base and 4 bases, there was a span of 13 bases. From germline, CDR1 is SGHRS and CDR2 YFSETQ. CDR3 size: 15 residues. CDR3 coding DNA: TGCGCCAGCAGCTTGAGTGTGGTCGGGGCAGATACGCAGTATTTT. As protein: CASSLSVVGADTQYF.